The 22 T cell receptor beta chains below come from one sample, sequenced in a study of blood T cells in healthy people across ages. With a J-beta primer mix and a sample-barcoded 5' primer, a second PCR ran roughly 7 to 11 cycles. TCRdb fed the 5' RACE reads into MiXCR, producing one record per CDR3 protein. The sample has 800,000 to 950,000 distinct CDR3 sequences; about 36% are singletons. The sequencing sample was made of blood. These receptors all come from a man between 18 and 29 years old in good health.

This chain joins TRBV4-3 and TRBJ2-5; D may be TRBD2 (6 bases). This CDR3 comprises 18 residues. Germline V gene sequence: CDR1 LGHNA, CDR2 YSLEER. Trimming took off 6 bases at V and 5 bases at J, with 28 bases between the two ends. CDR3 in amino acids: CASSIPFPDGTYEETQYF. The CDR3 bases are TGCGCCAGCAGTATCCCCTTTCCCGACGGGACTTACGAGGAGACCCAGTACTTC.

This sequence joins TRBV29-1 and TRBJ2-2; 9 nucleotides align to TRBD2. The CDR3 contains 13 residues. CDR1 and CDR2 (germline): SQVTM, ANQGSEA. The ends lost 3 bases at V and 10 bases at J; junction bases unmatched: 6. CDR3 residues: CSVDVSGGEELFF. DNA of the CDR3: TGCAGCGTTGATGTTAGCGGGGGCGAGGAGCTGTTTTTT.

This chain uses TRBV12-3 or TRBV12-4 with TRBJ2-5; 9 positions agree with TRBD1. This CDR3 comprises 15 residues. After removal of 3 bases from V and 11 bases from J, the junction contained 13 bases not matched to a gene. The CDR3 protein is CASSFPGQGPNEQYF. The DNA of the CDR3 is TGTGCCAGCAGTTTCCCGGGACAGGGTCCGAATGAGCAGTACTTC.

This rearrangement joins TRBV11-2 to TRBJ2-1; D is unresolved. This CDR3 contains 16 residues. The ends were cut back, 5 bases at V and 7 bases at J, with 21 bases in the middle. In germline, CDR1 is SGHAT, CDR2 FQNNGV. CDR3 sequence reads: CASSPPQNFPRNEQFF. In DNA form, the CDR3 reads TGTGCCAGCAGCCCTCCCCAGAACTTTCCGCGGAATGAGCAGTTCTTC.

The J gene is TRBJ2-2, the V gene TRBV7-3; D is unresolved. V was shortened by 7 bases and J by 5 bases, with 8 bases between the two germline ends. CDR1 and CDR2 (germline): SGHTA, FQGTGA. The CDR3 is made up of 12 amino acids. CDR3 bases: TGTGCCAGCAACTCCCGGACCGGGGAGCTGTTTTTT. Translation gives CASNSRTGELFF.

A remark on this clonotype: A much larger clone lies a single base off, so this may be a read error. This chain uses TRBV10-2 with TRBJ2-7; D perhaps matches TRBD2 (5 bases). The CDR3 spans 12 residues. Germline CDR1 WSHSY, CDR2 SAAADI. V shed 6 bases and J shed 3 bases, with 9 bases lying between them. CDR3 coding DNA: TGCGCCAGCAGGGATGAGGGCTACGAGCAGTACTTC. Protein: CASRDEGYEQYF.

This clonotype was seen more than once but under ten times. This chain links TRBV7-3 with TRBJ2-1; tentative D call: TRBD1 (6 bases). Germline CDR1 reads SGHTA; CDR2 reads FQGTGA. The CDR3 totals 15 residues. With 5 bases removed from V and 4 bases from J, the gap between germline ends came to 15 bases. In DNA form, the CDR3 reads TGTGCCAGCAGCCGCAGGGGCGGGCCTTACAATGAGCAGTTCTTC. It translates to CASSRRGGPYNEQFF.

This clonotype was seen at least ten times. The chain recombines TRBV12-3 or TRBV12-4 with TRBJ1-2; tentatively, D is TRBD1 (5 bases). The CDR3 is 14 amino acids. The V gene lost 3 bases and the J gene lost 4 bases, with 12 bases spanning the gap. In nucleotides, the CDR3 is TGTGCCAGCAGTTTGGAGGGGCGCGGCTATGGCTACACCTTC. It is translated as CASSLEGRGYGYTF.

This clonotype was seen many times. The chain uses TRBV12-3 or TRBV12-4 and TRBJ2-3, with D hard to call. With 6 bases removed from V and 5 bases from J, the gap between germline ends came to 9 bases. CDR3 length: 12 amino acids. The CDR3 nucleotides are TGTGCCAGCAGCCGTACGGGAGATACGCAGTATTTT. Its protein is CASSRTGDTQYF.

This clonotype was seen more than once but under ten times. CDR3 region: CASSFETSTDTQYF. CDR3 in DNA: TGTGCCAGCAGTTTCGAGACTAGCACAGATACGCAGTATTTT. The chain couples TRBV25-1 to TRBJ2-3, with D uncertain. The CDR3 has 14 residues. Trimming cost V 5 bases and J 0 bases, with 9 bases left between them. The V gene's germline CDR1 is MGHDK and CDR2 SYGVNS. Filled out from reference TRBV25-1 and TRBJ2-3, the complete variable domain reads EADIYQTPRYLVIGTGKKITLECSQTMGHDKMYWYQQDPGMELHLIHYSYGVNSTEKGDLSSESTVSRIRTEHFPLTLESARPSHTSQYLCASSFETSTDTQYFGPGTRLTVL.

This clonotype was observed at least ten times. The genes are TRBV20-1 and TRBJ2-3; D is uncertain. The length of the CDR3 is 13 residues. CDR1 is DFQATT, CDR2 SNEGSKA, per germline (reference sequence). Trimming left V 0 bases short and J 2 bases short, with 6 bases between. The CDR3 sequence: CSAREDVTDTQYF. The CDR3 nucleotides are TGCAGTGCTAGAGAGGACGTCACAGATACGCAGTATTTT.

This clonotype was found many times. This chain connects TRBV11-1 to TRBJ2-7; D is possibly TRBD1 or TRBD2 (5 bases each). Trimming removed 1 base at V and 1 base at J, with 11 bases between. CDR1 and CDR2 (germline): SGHAT, FQDESV (reference sequence). This CDR3 has 15 residues. CDR3 bases: TGTGCCAGCAGCTTAGGCCGGGGCGGATCCTACGAGCAGTACTTC. Protein: CASSLGRGGSYEQYF.

Comment on this clonotype: The junction differs from germline at one of its ends, possibly a read error. This chain joins TRBV4-2 and TRBJ1-1; no firm D call. The CDR3 consists of 14 residues. Germline values: CDR1 LGHNA, CDR2 YNFKEQ. CDR3 sequence (DNA): TGTGCCGGCAGCCAAGATCTTGGGCTCACTGAAGCTTTCTTT. Translation: CAGSQDLGLTEAFF.

This chain connects TRBV3-1 to TRBJ2-1; no reliable D call. The closer fit of TRBJ2-7 to the DNA end suggests the J call may be wrong. This CDR3 region has 15 residues. The germline CDR1 and CDR2 sequences are LGHDT and YNNKEL (reference sequence). The DNA of the CDR3 is TGTGCCAGCAGCTTCGTCACGGGTGGGTACAATGAGCAGTACTTC. It translates to CASSFVTGGYNEQYF.

This clonotype was detected only a few times. CDR3 sequence: CASSLDRGDSNQPQHF. In DNA, the CDR3 is TGTGCCAGCAGCTTAGACAGGGGGGATAGCAATCAGCCCCAGCATTTT. V is TRBV7-2 and J is TRBJ1-5; TRBD1 agrees at 8 bases. After removal of 1 base from V and 0 bases from J, the junction contained 2 bases not matched to a gene. CDR3 size: 16 residues. CDR1 and CDR2 (germline): SGHTA, FQGNSA.

The rearrangement links TRBV20-1 to TRBJ1-4; TRBD1 is a possible D gene (6 bases). CDR1 and CDR2 (germline): DFQATT, SNEGSKA (reference sequence). The V gene lost 5 bases and the J gene lost 0 bases, with 13 bases spanning the gap. The CDR3 consists of 15 residues. The CDR3 DNA reads as TGCAGTGCTCCGGACAGACGCGCAACTAATGAAAAACTGTTTTTT. This translates into CSAPDRRATNEKLFF.

This clonotype was observed many times. The chain has TRBV12-3 or TRBV12-4 and TRBJ2-3, with 7 bases matching TRBD1. The V and J ends lost 7 bases and 1 base, in that order; junction bases with no gene match: 8. The CDR3 sequence is 15 residues long. CDR3 residues: CASIKDRVGTDTQYF. CDR3 coding DNA: TGTGCCAGCATCAAAGACAGGGTCGGCACAGATACGCAGTATTTT.

The chain uses TRBV12-3 or TRBV12-4 and TRBJ1-1, with D possibly TRBD1 on 5 matching bases. The germline V and J ends were trimmed by 6 bases and 3 bases, with 17 bases remaining between them. The CDR3 runs to 15 residues. CDR3 in DNA: TGTGCCAGCAGCCTCCGGGACTTGAGGGACACTGAAGCTTTCTTT. Protein product: CASSLRDLRDTEAFF.

The J gene is TRBJ2-5, the V gene TRBV7-2, with D perhaps TRBD2 (5 bases). The germline gives CDR1 SGHTA, CDR2 FQGNSA. The V end was cut by 0 bases, the J end by 1 base, with 9 bases between. This CDR3 has 15 amino acids. The CDR3 spells CASSLASGSQETQYF. The CDR3 bases are TGTGCCAGCAGCTTAGCGAGTGGGAGCCAAGAGACCCAGTACTTC.

This clonotype has more than one count but fewer than ten. The CDR3 sequence is CASSLVFGTVEAFF. CDR3 DNA: TGTGCCAGCAGCCTCGTATTTGGGACGGTTGAAGCTTTCTTT. This chain links TRBV7-2 with TRBJ1-1; the D gene is possibly TRBD1 (5 bases). CDR1 is SGHTA and CDR2 is FQGNSA in the germline V gene. The V and J ends lost 5 bases and 7 bases respectively, with 17 bases between them. This CDR3 is 14 amino acids long.

This clonotype was seen only once. The J gene is TRBJ1-1, the V gene TRBV10-3; D is possibly TRBD1 (5 bases). This CDR3 comprises 12 residues. Trimming took 0 bases from V and 8 from J, leaving 7 bases between them. The germline CDR1 and CDR2 sequences are ENHRY and SYGVKD. Written as DNA, the CDR3 is TGTGCCATCAGTGAGTCAGGGGTGGAAGCTTTCTTT. Protein: CAISESGVEAFF.

The table lists this clonotype with a few counts. The rearrangement joins TRBV9 to TRBJ1-5; 8 bases align to TRBD1. The CDR3 has 15 residues. With 0 bases clipped from V and 4 bases from J, the junction kept 3 bases outside the gene matches. Germline V CDR1 and CDR2: SGDLS, YYNGEE. The CDR3 nucleotides read TGTGCCAGCAGCGTAGAGGGGGACAGGAATCAGCCCCAGCATTTT. Translation gives CASSVEGDRNQPQHF.